The table lists the clone carrying this TCR beta chain with a count of one. As yet, its antigen is unknown. These data belong to a study of T cell responses to AZD1222 COVID-19 vaccine. Study results and caveats: Just six people given AZD1222 tested seropositive at baseline. Within unmutated variant regions lay the reported targets of nearly half of spike-specific TCRs. Donors were mostly white British, more females; clonal diversity possibly underestimated.

Assay used: immunoSEQ multiplex PCR; TCRdb lists only in-frame clones, some missing. Here the sample spans 90,000 to 150,000 clones, about nine tenths being singletons. This CDR3 spans 15 amino acids. The V gene's germline CDR1 is LGHNT and CDR2 FRNRAP. Trimming pared 6 bases from V and 3 bases from J, leaving 16 bases between. The source material was peripheral blood, sampled 28 days after the second AZD1222 dose. The gene calls are TRBV12-5 and TRBJ2-3; D uncertain. The TCR was taken from an adult who received the AZD1222 COVID-19 vaccine. CDR3 DNA sequence: TGTGCTAGTGGGAAGGACGGCCTAATAACAGATACGCAGTATTTT. Translated: CASGKDGLITDTQYF. Complete variable domain (other parts from reference TRBV12-5 and TRBJ2-3): DARVTQTPRHKVTEMGQEVTMRCQPILGHNTVFWYRQTMMQGLELLAYFRNRAPLDDSGMPKDRFSAEMPDATLATLKIQPSEPRDSAVYFCASGKDGLITDTQYFGPGTRLTVL.